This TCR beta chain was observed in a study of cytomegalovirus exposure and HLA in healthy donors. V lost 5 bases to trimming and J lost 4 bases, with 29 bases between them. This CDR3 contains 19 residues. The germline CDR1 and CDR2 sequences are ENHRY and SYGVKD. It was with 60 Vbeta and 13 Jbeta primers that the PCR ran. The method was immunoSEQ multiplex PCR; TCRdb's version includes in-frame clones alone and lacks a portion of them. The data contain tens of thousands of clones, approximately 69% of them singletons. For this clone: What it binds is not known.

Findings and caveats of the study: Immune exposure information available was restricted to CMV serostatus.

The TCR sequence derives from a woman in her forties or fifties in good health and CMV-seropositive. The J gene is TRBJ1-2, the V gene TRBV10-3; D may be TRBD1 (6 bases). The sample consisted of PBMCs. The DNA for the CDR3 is TGTGCCATCAGTTCGTTAACGGACAGCCCCCTCTCACCTGGCTATGGCTACACCTTC. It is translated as CAISSLTDSPLSPGYGYTF.